Below, 24 T cell receptor beta chains from the same sample are listed, as sequenced in a study of beta chain features in type 1 diabetes. The isolated RNA, all of it, was reverse transcribed, so expressed TCRB transcripts were what got sequenced. TCRdb keeps only in-frame clones here, not all; method: immunoSEQ multiplex PCR. This sample has 200,000 to 250,000 clones, with about 26% found just once. The sample taken for sequencing was central memory CD4+ T cells from blood. The source is a young man in good health.

Ten or more counts support this clone. This chain uses TRBV9 with TRBJ2-7; 7 bases line up with TRBD1. Germline V CDR1 and CDR2: SGDLS, YYNGEE. The junction had 3 bases not matched to a gene; V was cut back by 3 bases and J by 3 bases. The CDR3 has 13 amino acids. CDR3 DNA sequence: TGTGCCAGCAGCGGAGGGGGCGGCTACGAGCAGTACTTC. Residues: CASSGGGGYEQYF.

A few counts support this clone. CDR3 amino acids: CASSFPLRAGTDTQYF. CDR3 nucleotide sequence: TGTGCCAGCAGCTTCCCCCTGAGAGCAGGCACAGATACGCAGTATTTT. The chain has TRBV7-2 and TRBJ2-3; no clear D gene. CDR3 size: 16 residues. The germline V and J ends were trimmed by 3 bases and 1 base, with 14 bases remaining between them. The germline V gene has CDR1 SGHTA and CDR2 FQGNSA.

This clone was observed at least ten times. The V gene is TRBV5-8, the J gene TRBJ2-4, with D unclear. V lost 2 bases, J lost 0 bases, and 6 bases lay in between. The CDR3 loop spans 14 amino acids. CDR1 and CDR2 from the germline V gene are SGHTS and YDEGEE. The CDR3 sequence is CASSLALAKNIQYF. Here the CDR3 DNA reads TGTGCCAGCAGCTTAGCACTAGCCAAAAACATTCAGTACTTC.

The V gene is TRBV6-5, the J gene TRBJ2-1, with a possible D match to TRBD1 (5 bases). Looked up from germline, CDR1 is MNHEY and CDR2 is SVGAGI. The CDR3 consists of 15 residues. Trimming shortened V by 2 bases and J by 3 bases, and 11 bases separated the two germline ends. This CDR3 reads CASSYVDMDYNEQFF. The CDR3 bases are TGTGCCAGCAGTTACGTGGACATGGACTACAATGAGCAGTTCTTC.

This clone was counted only a few times. The chain couples TRBV6-1 to TRBJ2-4; the D is unclear. The CDR3 has 14 residues. The V end lost 5 bases, the J end lost 11 bases, and 19 bases lay between the germline ends. Germline lookup yields CDR1 MNHNS and CDR2 SASEGT. CDR3 residues: CASSTSLFLDVQYF. CDR3 nucleotides: TGTGCCAGCAGTACCTCACTCTTCCTGGACGTTCAGTACTTC.

The V call is TRBV30, the J call TRBJ2-2; 7 nucleotides line up with TRBD1. From germline, CDR1 is GTSNPN and CDR2 SVGIG (reference sequence). There are 14 residues in the CDR3. With 2 bases clipped from V and 4 bases from J, the junction kept 4 bases outside the gene matches. The CDR3 here is CAWSTTGATGELFF. In nucleotides, the CDR3 is TGTGCCTGGAGTACAACAGGGGCCACCGGGGAGCTGTTTTTT. Full variable domain (missing parts from reference TRBV30 and TRBJ2-2): SQTIHQWPATLVQPVGSPLSLECTVEGTSNPNLYWYRQAAGRGLQLLFYSVGIGQISSEVPQNLSASRPQDRQFILSSKKLLLSDSGFYLCAWSTTGATGELFFGEGSRLTVL.

The V and J genes are TRBV7-2 and TRBJ2-3, with D unclear. This CDR3 has 16 amino acids. V was clipped by 3 bases and J by 6 bases, with 19 bases between them. Germline loops: CDR1 SGHTA, CDR2 FQGNSA. CDR3 amino acids: CASSLFFGRPVDTQYF. CDR3 bases: TGTGCCAGCAGCTTGTTTTTCGGCAGGCCTGTGGATACGCAGTATTTT.

Note on this clone: Other DNA sequences in the sample encode the same CDR3. The chain couples TRBV28 to TRBJ2-7; D may be TRBD1 or TRBD2 (5 bases each). The V end lost 1 base, the J end lost 4 bases, and 11 bases lay between the germline ends. Germline assignment: CDR1 MDHEN and CDR2 SYDVKM. The CDR3 is made up of 14 amino acids. Written as DNA, the CDR3 is TGTGCCAGCAGTTTATCGGGACGGGATTACGAGCAGTACTTC. Encoded protein: CASSLSGRDYEQYF.

The rearrangement uses TRBV5-1 and TRBJ1-4, with no clear D. The V gene's germline CDR1 is SGHRS and CDR2 YFSETQ. The CDR3 runs to 13 residues. V was clipped by 4 bases and J by 6 bases, with 10 bases between them. The CDR3 protein is CASSAGPDEKLFF. The CDR3 bases are TGCGCCAGCAGCGCCGGTCCGGATGAAAAACTGTTTTTT. Drawing the rest from reference TRBV5-1 and TRBJ1-4, the complete variable domain is KAGVTQTPRYLIKTRGQQVTLSCSPISGHRSVSWYQQTPGQGLQFLFEYFSETQRNKGNFPGRFSGRQFSNSRSEMNVSTLELGDSALYLCASSAGPDEKLFFGSGTQLSVL.

The rearrangement links TRBV7-9 to TRBJ2-7; D unresolved. Trimming took 5 bases from V and 5 from J, leaving 10 bases between them. The CDR3 has 12 residues. The germline V gene encodes CDR1 SEHNR and CDR2 FQNEAQ (reference sequence). CDR3 DNA sequence: TGTGCCAGCAGCATTACGGGTGACGAGCAGTACTTC. Encoded protein: CASSITGDEQYF.

Here the CDR3 DNA reads TGCGCCAGCAGCTTGGGGACAGGGGAAGAGACCCAGTACTTC. This gives the protein CASSLGTGEETQYF. The V call is TRBV5-1, the J call TRBJ2-5; 9 nucleotides align to TRBD1. CDR1 is SGHRS and CDR2 is YFSETQ in the germline V gene. The CDR3 extends over 14 amino acids. Trimming took 0 bases from V and 3 from J; bases not matched to a gene: 0.

In this sample, this clone turned up many times. This chain joins TRBV20-1 and TRBJ2-1, with D perhaps TRBD1 (5 bases). There are 10 residues in the CDR3. CDR1 and CDR2 (germline): DFQATT, SNEGSKA (reference sequence). The V end lost 8 bases, the J end lost 6 bases, and 8 bases lay between the germline ends. The CDR3 spells CSQGSNEQFF. The CDR3 bases are TGCAGTCAGGGTAGCAATGAGCAGTTCTTC.

The chain carries TRBV7-2 and TRBJ1-2; D is perhaps TRBD1 (5 bases). The CDR3 is 15 residues long. The ends were cut back, 2 bases at V and 2 bases at J, with 12 bases in the middle. Per germline, CDR1 SGHTA and CDR2 FQGNSA. CDR3 amino acids: CASSLWDGPNYGYTF. CDR3 coding DNA: TGTGCCAGCAGCTTATGGGACGGCCCAAACTATGGCTACACCTTC.

This clone has just a few counts. The CDR3 DNA follows: TGCGCCAGCAGCTCCACTGCCTCCGACAGGCACTATGGCTACACCTTC. Translated, it gives CASSSTASDRHYGYTF. This rearrangement joins TRBV5-1 to TRBJ1-2, with a possible D match to TRBD1 (6 bases). This CDR3 is built from 16 residues. Trimming shortened V by 3 bases and J by 3 bases, and 18 bases separated the two germline ends. Germline V gene data show CDR1 as SGHRS and CDR2 as YFSETQ.

This clone has only a few counts. The V call is TRBV10-3, the J call TRBJ1-1; perhaps TRBD1 as D (6 bases). CDR1 ENHRY and CDR2 SYGVKD come from the germline V gene. CDR3 size: 12 residues. Trimming shortened V by 7 bases and J by 3 bases, and 9 bases separated the two germline ends. Here the CDR3 DNA reads TGTGCCATCAAAGGGGGGGACACTGAAGCTTTCTTT. This codes for CAIKGGDTEAFF.

In DNA form, the CDR3 reads TGCGCCAGCAGCCAAGTCTTGAACAGCCAAGAGACCCAGTACTTC. Protein sequence: CASSQVLNSQETQYF. The chain links TRBV4-1 to TRBJ2-5; no firm D call. The CDR3 is made up of 15 amino acids. Trimming removed 1 base at V and 1 base at J, with 10 bases between. Germline CDR1 is MGHRA and CDR2 is YSYEKL.

This clone was counted between two and nine times. Other DNA sequences of this sample code for an identical CDR3. This chain connects TRBV18 to TRBJ1-2; D is perhaps TRBD1 (6 bases). From germline, CDR1 is KGHSH and CDR2 LQKENI. V was trimmed by 3 bases and J by 2 bases, leaving 7 bases between them. The CDR3 loop spans 13 amino acids. This CDR3 is CASSPGQNYGYTF. CDR3 coding DNA: TGTGCCAGCTCACCCGGACAGAACTATGGCTACACCTTC.

There are a few counts of this clone. The chain links TRBV7-2 to TRBJ2-3, with D unresolved. This CDR3 has 10 residues. Germline V gene lookup returns CDR1 SGHTA and CDR2 FQGNSA. The ends were cut back, 2 bases at V and 7 bases at J, with 1 base in the middle. The DNA for the CDR3 is TGTGCCAGCAGCTTAAATACGCAGTATTTT. Amino acid sequence: CASSLNTQYF.

Turning to this clone: Other DNA sequences from this sample encode an identical CDR3 as well. J is TRBJ2-1 and V is TRBV29-1; D uncertain. The V gene's germline CDR1 is SQVTM and CDR2 ANQGSEA. V was clipped by 2 bases and J by 7 bases, with 6 bases between them. The CDR3 length is 11 residues. The CDR3 here is CSVELGNEQFF. In nucleotides, the CDR3 is TGCAGCGTTGAATTGGGTAATGAGCAGTTCTTC.

This chain joins TRBV23-1 and TRBJ2-5; 9 bases fit TRBD1. TRBV23-1 is recorded as an ORF, its role being uncertain. This CDR3 has 15 amino acids. Trimming cost V 0 bases and J 4 bases; bases outside gene matches: 3. CDR3 amino acids: CASSQSEQGAETQYF. CDR3 DNA: TGCGCCAGCAGTCAATCGGAACAGGGGGCAGAGACCCAGTACTTC.

The chain uses TRBV15 and TRBJ2-7; D is possibly TRBD1 or TRBD2 (5 bases each). The germline V and J ends were trimmed by 1 base and 6 bases, with 10 bases remaining between them. This CDR3 spans 13 amino acids. Germline V gene data show CDR1 as LNHNV and CDR2 as YYDKDF (reference sequence). CDR3 residues: CATSRGGSGEQYF. The CDR3 bases are TGTGCCACCAGCAGAGGGGGGTCTGGCGAGCAGTACTTC.

This clone occurred a few times. This chain connects TRBV30 to TRBJ2-5; 9 nucleotides match TRBD2. CDR1 is GTSNPN, CDR2 SVGIG, per germline (reference sequence). The ends lost 0 bases at V and 1 base at J; junction bases unmatched: 6. CDR3 size: 16 residues. The CDR3 DNA reads TGTGCCTGGAGTGTATTTAGCGGGGGACTCCAAGAGACCCAGTACTTC. Translation: CAWSVFSGGLQETQYF.

This clone has just a few counts. The chain links TRBV23-1 to TRBJ2-7, with unresolved D. TRBV23-1 falls under the ORF class, with uncertain function. The CDR3 loop spans 13 amino acids. V lost 9 bases and J 0 bases, leaving 12 bases between the germline ends. The CDR3 DNA is TGCGCCAGTCTTGACACTTTCTCCTACGAGCAGTACTTC. Its protein product is CASLDTFSYEQYF.

The chain employs TRBV11-3 and TRBJ1-4, with 10 positions matching TRBD1. The CDR3 loop spans 17 amino acids. In germline, CDR1 is SGHNT, CDR2 YENEEA. The trim removed 1 base at V and 8 bases at J, leaving 10 bases unmatched. The CDR3 spells CASSLVPKTGGGEKLFF. The CDR3, as DNA: TGTGCCAGCAGCTTAGTCCCCAAGACAGGGGGCGGCGAAAAACTGTTTTTT.